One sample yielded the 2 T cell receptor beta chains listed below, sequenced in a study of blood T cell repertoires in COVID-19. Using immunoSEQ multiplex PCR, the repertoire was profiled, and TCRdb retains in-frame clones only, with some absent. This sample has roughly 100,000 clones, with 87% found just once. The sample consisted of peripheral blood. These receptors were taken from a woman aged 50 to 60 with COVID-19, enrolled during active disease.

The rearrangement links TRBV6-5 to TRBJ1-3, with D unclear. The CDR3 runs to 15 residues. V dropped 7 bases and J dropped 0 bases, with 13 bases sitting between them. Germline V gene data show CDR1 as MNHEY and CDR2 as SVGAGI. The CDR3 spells CASTTSLSSGNTIYF. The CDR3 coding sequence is TGTGCCAGCACCACGAGCCTGAGCTCTGGAAACACCATATATTTT.

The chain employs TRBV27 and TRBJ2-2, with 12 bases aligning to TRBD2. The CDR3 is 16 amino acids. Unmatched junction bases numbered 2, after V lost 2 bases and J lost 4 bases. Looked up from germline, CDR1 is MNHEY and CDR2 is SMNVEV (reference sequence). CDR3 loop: CASSLLAGGITGELFF. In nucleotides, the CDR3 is TGTGCCAGCAGTTTACTAGCGGGGGGGATCACCGGGGAGCTGTTTTTT.